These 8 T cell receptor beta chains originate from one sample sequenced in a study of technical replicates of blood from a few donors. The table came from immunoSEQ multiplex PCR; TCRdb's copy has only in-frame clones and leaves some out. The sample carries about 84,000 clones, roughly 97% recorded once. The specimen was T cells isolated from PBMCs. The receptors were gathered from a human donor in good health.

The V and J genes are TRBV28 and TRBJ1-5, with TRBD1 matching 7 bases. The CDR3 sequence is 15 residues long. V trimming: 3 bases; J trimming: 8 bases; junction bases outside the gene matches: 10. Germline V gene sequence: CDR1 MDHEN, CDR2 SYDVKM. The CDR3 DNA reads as TGTGCCAGCAGTTTGTTGGGTACAGGGGCCGAGCCCCAGCATTTT. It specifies CASSLLGTGAEPQHF.

This chain's CDR3 is CASSKMGRSGYTF. DNA of the CDR3: TGTGCCAGCAGCAAAATGGGGCGGAGTGGCTACACCTTC. The chain employs TRBV14 and TRBJ1-2, with a possible D match to TRBD1 (5 bases). This CDR3 is built from 13 residues. Germline loops: CDR1 SGHDN, CDR2 FVKESK. Trimming removed 5 bases at V and 7 bases at J, with 14 bases between.

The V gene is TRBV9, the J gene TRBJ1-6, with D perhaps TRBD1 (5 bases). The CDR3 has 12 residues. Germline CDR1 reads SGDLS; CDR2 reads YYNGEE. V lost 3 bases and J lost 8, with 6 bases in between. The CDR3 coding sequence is TGTGCCAGCAGCGGGGGGGATTCACCCCTCCACTTT. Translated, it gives CASSGGDSPLHF. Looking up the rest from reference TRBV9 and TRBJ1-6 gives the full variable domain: DSGVTQTPKHLITATGQRVTLRCSPRSGDLSVYWYQQSLDQGLQFLIQYYNGEERAKGNILERFSAQQFPDLHSELNLSSLELGDSALYFCASSGGDSPLHFGNGTRLTVT.

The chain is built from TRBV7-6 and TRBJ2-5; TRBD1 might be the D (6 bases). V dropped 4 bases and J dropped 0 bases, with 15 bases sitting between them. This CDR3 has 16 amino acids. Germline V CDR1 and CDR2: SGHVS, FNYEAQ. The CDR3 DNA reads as TGTGCCAGCAGCTCAGGGGAGTTTGGGTACCAAGAGACCCAGTACTTC. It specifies CASSSGEFGYQETQYF.

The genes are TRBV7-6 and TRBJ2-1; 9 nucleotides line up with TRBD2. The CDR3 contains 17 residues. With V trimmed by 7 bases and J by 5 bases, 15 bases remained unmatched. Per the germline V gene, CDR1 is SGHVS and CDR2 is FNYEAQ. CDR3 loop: CASTLHFRTSENNEQFF. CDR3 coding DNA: TGTGCCAGCACCCTACACTTCAGGACTAGCGAAAACAATGAGCAGTTCTTC.

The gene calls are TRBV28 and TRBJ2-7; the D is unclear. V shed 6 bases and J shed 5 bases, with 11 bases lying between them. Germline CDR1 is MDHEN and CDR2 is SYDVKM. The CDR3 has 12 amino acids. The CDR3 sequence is CASSPKGDEQYF. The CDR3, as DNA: TGTGCCAGCAGCCCCAAAGGAGACGAGCAGTACTTC. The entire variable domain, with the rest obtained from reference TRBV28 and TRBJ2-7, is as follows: DVKVTQSSRYLVKRTGEKVFLECVQDMDHENMFWYRQDPGLGLRLIYFSYDVKMKEKGDIPEGYSVSREKKERFSLILESASTNQTSMYLCASSPKGDEQYFGPGTRLTVT.

CDR3 protein: CATSTDRGDNEQYF. The CDR3 DNA reads TGTGCCACCAGCACCGACAGGGGGGACAACGAGCAGTACTTC. The chain combines TRBV15 with TRBJ2-7, with TRBD1 matching 9 bases. Trimming cost V 4 bases and J 5 bases; bases outside gene matches: 6. CDR1 and CDR2 (germline): LNHNV, YYDKDF (reference sequence). This CDR3 contains 14 residues.

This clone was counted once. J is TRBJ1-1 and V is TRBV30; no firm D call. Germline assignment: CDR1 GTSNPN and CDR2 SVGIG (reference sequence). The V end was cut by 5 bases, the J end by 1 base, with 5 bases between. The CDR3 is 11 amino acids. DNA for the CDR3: TGTGCCTGGGCGGAGAACACTGAAGCTTTCTTT. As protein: CAWAENTEAFF.